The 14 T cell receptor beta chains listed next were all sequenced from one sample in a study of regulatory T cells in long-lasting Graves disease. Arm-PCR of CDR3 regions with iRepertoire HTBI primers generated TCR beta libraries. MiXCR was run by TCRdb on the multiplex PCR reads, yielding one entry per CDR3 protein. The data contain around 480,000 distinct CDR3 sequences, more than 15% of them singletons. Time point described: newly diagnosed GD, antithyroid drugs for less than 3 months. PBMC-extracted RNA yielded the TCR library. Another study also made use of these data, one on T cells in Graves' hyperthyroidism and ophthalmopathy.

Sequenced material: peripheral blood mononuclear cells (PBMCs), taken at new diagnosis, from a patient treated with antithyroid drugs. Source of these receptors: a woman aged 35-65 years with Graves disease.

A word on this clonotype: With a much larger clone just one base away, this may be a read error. CDR3 bases: TGTTCCAGCAGCTTAGAAACAGGCAATGAAAAACTGTTTTTT. Translation gives CSSSLETGNEKLFF. This sequence joins TRBV11-3 and TRBJ1-4; TRBD1 is a possible D gene (5 bases). There are 14 residues in the CDR3. Germline lookup yields CDR1 SGHNT and CDR2 YENEEA.

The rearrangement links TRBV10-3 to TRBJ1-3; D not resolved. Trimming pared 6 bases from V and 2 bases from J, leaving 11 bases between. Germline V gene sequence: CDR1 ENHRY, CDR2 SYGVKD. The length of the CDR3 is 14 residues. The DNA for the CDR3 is TGTGCCATCAGGGGTGCGGCTGCTGGAAACACCATATATTTT. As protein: CAIRGAAAGNTIYF.

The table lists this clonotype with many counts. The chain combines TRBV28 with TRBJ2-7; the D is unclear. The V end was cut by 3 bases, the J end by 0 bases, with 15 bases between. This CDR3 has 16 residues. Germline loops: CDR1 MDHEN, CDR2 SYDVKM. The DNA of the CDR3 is TGTGCCAGCAGTTTGTCCCCAACATTCAGCTCCTACGAGCAGTACTTC. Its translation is CASSLSPTFSSYEQYF.

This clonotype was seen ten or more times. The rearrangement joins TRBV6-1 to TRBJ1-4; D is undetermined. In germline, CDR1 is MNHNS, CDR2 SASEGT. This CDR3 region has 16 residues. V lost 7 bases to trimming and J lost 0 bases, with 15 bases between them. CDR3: CASKEGFSTTNEKLFF. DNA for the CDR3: TGTGCCAGCAAAGAGGGCTTTTCAACAACTAATGAAAAACTGTTTTTT.

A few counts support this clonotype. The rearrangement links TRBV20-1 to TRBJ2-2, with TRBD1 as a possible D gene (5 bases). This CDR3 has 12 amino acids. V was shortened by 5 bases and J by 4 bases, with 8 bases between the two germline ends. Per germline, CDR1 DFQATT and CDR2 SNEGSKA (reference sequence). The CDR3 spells CSAQQVTGELFF. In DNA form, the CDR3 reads TGCAGTGCTCAACAGGTCACCGGGGAGCTGTTTTTT.

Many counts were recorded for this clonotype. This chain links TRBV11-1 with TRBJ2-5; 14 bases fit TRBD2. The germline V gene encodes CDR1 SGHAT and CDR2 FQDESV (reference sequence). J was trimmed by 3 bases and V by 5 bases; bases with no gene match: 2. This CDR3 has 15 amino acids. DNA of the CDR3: TGTGCCAGCAGCCTGGGACTAGCGGGGGAAGAGACCCAGTACTTC. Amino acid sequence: CASSLGLAGEETQYF.

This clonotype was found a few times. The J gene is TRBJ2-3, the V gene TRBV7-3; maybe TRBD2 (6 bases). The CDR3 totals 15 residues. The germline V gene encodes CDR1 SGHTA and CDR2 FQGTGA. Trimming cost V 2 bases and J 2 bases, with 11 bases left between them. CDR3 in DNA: TGTGCCAGCAGCTTACCTAGCGAGAACACAGATACGCAGTATTTT. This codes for CASSLPSENTDTQYF.

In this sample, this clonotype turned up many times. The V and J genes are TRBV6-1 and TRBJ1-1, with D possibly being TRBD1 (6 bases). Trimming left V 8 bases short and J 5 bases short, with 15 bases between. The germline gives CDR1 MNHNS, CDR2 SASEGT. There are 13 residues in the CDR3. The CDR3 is CASGSTGRTEAFF. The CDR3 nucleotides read TGTGCCAGCGGATCCACAGGGAGAACTGAAGCTTTCTTT.

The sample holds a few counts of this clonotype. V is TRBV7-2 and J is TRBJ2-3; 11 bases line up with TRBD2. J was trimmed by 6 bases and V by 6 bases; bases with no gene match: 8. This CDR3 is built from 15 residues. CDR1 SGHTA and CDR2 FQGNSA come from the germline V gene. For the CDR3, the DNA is TGTGCCAGCAGTCTACCTAGCGGGGGGACGGATACGCAGTATTTT. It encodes CASSLPSGGTDTQYF. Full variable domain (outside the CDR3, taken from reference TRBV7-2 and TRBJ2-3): GAGVSQSPSNKVTEKGKDVELRCDPISGHTALYWYRQSLGQGLEFLIYFQGNSAPDKSGLPSDRFSAERTGGSVSTLTIQRTQQEDSAVYLCASSLPSGGTDTQYFGPGTRLTVL.

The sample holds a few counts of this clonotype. CDR3 nucleotide sequence: TGTGCCAGCTCACCACCGACAGGGGGCCGCCAAGAGACCCAGTACTTC. Translated: CASSPPTGGRQETQYF. This sequence joins TRBV18 and TRBJ2-5, with 10 bases matching TRBD1. The CDR3 runs to 16 residues. V was clipped by 0 bases and J by 1 base; unmatched bases: 2. CDR1 is KGHSH and CDR2 is LQKENI in the germline V gene.

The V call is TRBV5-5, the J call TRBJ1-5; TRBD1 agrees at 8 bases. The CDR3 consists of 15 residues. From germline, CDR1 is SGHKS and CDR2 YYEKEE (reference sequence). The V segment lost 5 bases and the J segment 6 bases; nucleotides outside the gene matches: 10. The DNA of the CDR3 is TGTGCCAGCAGGGCAGGGGGCGCCTCGGGTCAGCCCCAGCATTTT. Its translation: CASRAGGASGQPQHF.

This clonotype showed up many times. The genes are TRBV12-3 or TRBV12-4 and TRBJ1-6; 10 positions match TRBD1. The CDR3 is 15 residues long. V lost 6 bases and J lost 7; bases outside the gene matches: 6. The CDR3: CASRMGQGRNSPLHF. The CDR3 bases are TGTGCCAGCAGGATGGGACAGGGGCGGAATTCACCCCTCCACTTT.

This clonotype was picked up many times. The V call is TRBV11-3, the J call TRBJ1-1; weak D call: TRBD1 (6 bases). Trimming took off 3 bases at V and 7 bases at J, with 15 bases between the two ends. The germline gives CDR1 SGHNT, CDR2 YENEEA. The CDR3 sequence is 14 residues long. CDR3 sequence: CASSFGQGKDEAFF. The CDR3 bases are TGTGCCAGCAGCTTCGGCCAGGGGAAGGATGAAGCTTTCTTT.

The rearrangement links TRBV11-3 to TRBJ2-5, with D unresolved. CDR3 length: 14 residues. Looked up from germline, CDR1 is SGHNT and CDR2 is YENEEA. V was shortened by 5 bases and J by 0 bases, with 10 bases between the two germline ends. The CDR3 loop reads CASSPMGHQETQYF. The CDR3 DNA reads TGTGCCAGCAGCCCGATGGGCCACCAAGAGACCCAGTACTTC. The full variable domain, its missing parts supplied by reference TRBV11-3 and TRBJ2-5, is EAGVVQSPRYKIIEKKQPVAFWCNPISGHNTLYWYLQNLGQGPELLIRYENEEAVDDSQLPKDRFSAERLKGVDSTLKIQPAELGDSAVYLCASSPMGHQETQYFGPGTRLLVL.